Given below is one T cell receptor (beta chain) in context. This sample stems from a study of cytomegalovirus exposure and HLA in healthy donors. Vbeta (60) and Jbeta (13) primers were used in the PCR. The method was immunoSEQ multiplex PCR; TCRdb's version includes in-frame clones alone and lacks a portion of them. The sample has 100,000 to 150,000 clones; more than 65% are singletons. This CDR3 spans 17 amino acids. The J segment lost 5 bases and the V segment lost 6 bases, leaving 15 bases of the junction unmatched. In germline, CDR1 is LNHDA, CDR2 SQIVND (reference sequence). The material sequenced was PBMCs. This receptor was obtained from a man between 18 and 35 years old in good health and CMV-seropositive. This sequence joins TRBV19 and TRBJ1-4; 7 nucleotides line up with TRBD1. The CDR3 DNA follows: TGTGCCAGTAGGACGCGCACGAGACAGGGCCTGAATGAAAAACTGTTTTTT. Amino acid sequence: CASRTRTRQGLNEKLFF.